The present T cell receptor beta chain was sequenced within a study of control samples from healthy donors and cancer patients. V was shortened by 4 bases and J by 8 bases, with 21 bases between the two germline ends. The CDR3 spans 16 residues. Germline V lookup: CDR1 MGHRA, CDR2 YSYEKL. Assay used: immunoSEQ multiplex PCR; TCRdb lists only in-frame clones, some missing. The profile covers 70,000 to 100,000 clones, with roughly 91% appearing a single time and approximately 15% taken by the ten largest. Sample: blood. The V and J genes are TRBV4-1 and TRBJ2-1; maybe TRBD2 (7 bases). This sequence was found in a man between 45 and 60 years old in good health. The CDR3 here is CASSPRGGGTFDEQFF. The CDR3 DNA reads TGCGCCAGCAGCCCCCGAGGGGGGGGCACCTTCGATGAGCAGTTCTTC.